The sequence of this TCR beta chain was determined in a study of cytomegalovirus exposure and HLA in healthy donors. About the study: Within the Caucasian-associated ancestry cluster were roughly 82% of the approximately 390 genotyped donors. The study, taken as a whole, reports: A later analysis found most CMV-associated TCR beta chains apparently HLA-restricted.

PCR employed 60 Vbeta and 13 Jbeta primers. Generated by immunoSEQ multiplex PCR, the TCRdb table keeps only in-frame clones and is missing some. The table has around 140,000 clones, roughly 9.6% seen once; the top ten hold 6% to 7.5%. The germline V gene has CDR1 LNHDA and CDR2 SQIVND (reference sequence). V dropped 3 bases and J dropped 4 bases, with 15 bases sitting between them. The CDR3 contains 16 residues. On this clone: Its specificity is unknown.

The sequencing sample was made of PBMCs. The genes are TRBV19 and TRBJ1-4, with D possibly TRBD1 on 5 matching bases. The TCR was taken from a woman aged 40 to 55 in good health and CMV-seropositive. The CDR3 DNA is TGTGCCAGTAGTATTACTTGGAGACAGCGTAATGAAAAACTGTTTTTT. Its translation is CASSITWRQRNEKLFF.